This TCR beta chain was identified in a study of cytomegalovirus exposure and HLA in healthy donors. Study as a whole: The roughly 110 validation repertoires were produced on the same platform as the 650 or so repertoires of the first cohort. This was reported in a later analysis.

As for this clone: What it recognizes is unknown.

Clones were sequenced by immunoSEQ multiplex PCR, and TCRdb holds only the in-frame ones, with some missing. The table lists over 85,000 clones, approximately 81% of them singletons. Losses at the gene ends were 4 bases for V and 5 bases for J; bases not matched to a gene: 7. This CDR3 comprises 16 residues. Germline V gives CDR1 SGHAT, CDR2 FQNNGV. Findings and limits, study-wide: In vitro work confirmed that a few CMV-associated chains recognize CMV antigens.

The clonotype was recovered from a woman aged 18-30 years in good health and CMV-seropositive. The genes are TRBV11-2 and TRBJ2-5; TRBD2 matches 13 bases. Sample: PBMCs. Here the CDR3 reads CASSSTSGGAAETQYF. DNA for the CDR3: TGTGCCAGCAGCTCAACTAGCGGGGGGGCTGCGGAGACCCAGTACTTC.